The present T cell receptor (beta chain) was sequenced within a study of blood T cell repertoires in COVID-19. The CDR3 extends over 14 amino acids. Germline loops: CDR1 GTSNPN, CDR2 SVGIG (reference sequence). V dropped 5 bases and J dropped 1 base, with 14 bases sitting between them. Measured with immunoSEQ multiplex PCR; TCRdb has only the in-frame clones, and not every one. The profile shows roughly 250,000 clones, 85% to 90% of them singletons. The material sequenced was peripheral blood. V is TRBV30 and J is TRBJ1-1; weak D call: TRBD1 (5 bases). The sequence derives from a woman aged 40 to 49 with acute or convalescent COVID-19. The chain's CDR3 is CAWREGSPNTEAFF. In DNA form, the CDR3 reads TGTGCCTGGCGGGAGGGGAGCCCGAACACTGAAGCTTTCTTT. Full variable domain (rest looked up from reference TRBV30 and TRBJ1-1): SQTIHQWPATLVQPVGSPLSLECTVEGTSNPNLYWYRQAAGRGLQLLFYSVGIGQISSEVPQNLSASRPQDRQFILSSKKLLLSDSGFYLCAWREGSPNTEAFFGQGTRLTVV.